These T cell receptor beta chains were read from a single sample in a study of regulatory T cells in long-lasting Graves disease. Via MiXCR, TCRdb re-called the multiplex PCR reads, giving one row per CDR3 protein. The sample records 400,000 to 450,000 distinct CDR3 sequences, around 15% being singletons. The data were also submitted as part of a second study, on T cells in Graves' hyperthyroidism and ophthalmopathy.

Sample: peripheral blood mononuclear cells (PBMCs), taken at new diagnosis, from a patient treated with antithyroid drugs. The receptors come from a woman in her thirties with Graves disease. CDR3s leave out the opening cysteine and the closing phenylalanine or tryptophan. Fields, in order: clone size, V gene, CDR3 protein. Only part of the rows carry a size: once, few, many, or a class if the clone is expanded.

. TRBV9 ASSVDDRGGMNTEAF
few TRBV6-1 ASSEGLGLAKNIQY
few TRBV6-1 ASSKGSGNVGYT
. TRBV6-2/TRBV6-3 ASSYSGLAGDYEQY
many TRBV12-5 ASGLNRCYNQPQH
few TRBV28 ASSLYSPPWQSSGNTIY
. TRBV6-2/TRBV6-3 ASSPFGEAQY
. TRBV7-2 ASSFSGLAGGGETQY
few TRBV4-3 ASSQVSASGTSTDTQY
many TRBV6-5 ASSYSIGTSKETQY
many TRBV28 ASSLTSRLSYT
. TRBV27 ASSLRGYYEQY
few TRBV29-1 SARDIPNSYEQY
many TRBV29-1 SALAGGEQF
few TRBV13 ASSLKDRYTQY
. TRBV7-2 ASSLAGPTDTQY
. TRBV13 ASSLQGENTQY